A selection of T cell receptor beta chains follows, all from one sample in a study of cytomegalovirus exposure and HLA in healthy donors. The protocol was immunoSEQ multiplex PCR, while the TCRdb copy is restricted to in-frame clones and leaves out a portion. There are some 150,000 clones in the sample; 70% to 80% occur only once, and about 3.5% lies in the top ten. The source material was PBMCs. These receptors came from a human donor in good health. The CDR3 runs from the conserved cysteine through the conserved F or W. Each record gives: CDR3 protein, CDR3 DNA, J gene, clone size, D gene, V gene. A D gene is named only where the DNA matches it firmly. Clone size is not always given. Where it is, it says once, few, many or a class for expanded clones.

CDR3aa: CASRDPGLPLDTQYF
CDR3nt: TGTGCCAGCAGAGACCCGGGACTCCCCTTGGATACGCAGTATTTT
j_gene: TRBJ2-3
abundance: NA
d_gene: NA
v_gene: TRBV6-6

CDR3aa: CASSSGQGNQPQHF
CDR3nt: TGTGCCAGCAGTTCAGGACAGGGCAATCAGCCCCAGCATTTT
j_gene: TRBJ1-5
abundance: NA
d_gene: TRBD1
v_gene: TRBV27

CDR3aa: CASIYSGTNYGYTF
CDR3nt: TGTGCCAGCATTTATTCGGGGACAAACTATGGCTACACCTTC
j_gene: TRBJ1-2
abundance: NA
d_gene: NA
v_gene: TRBV28

CDR3aa: CASSLASTQETQYF
CDR3nt: TGTGCCAGCAGCTTAGCGTCCACACAAGAGACCCAGTACTTC
j_gene: TRBJ2-5
abundance: NA
d_gene: NA
v_gene: TRBV7-2

CDR3aa: CASNYRTGRYGYTF
CDR3nt: TGTGCCAGCAATTATCGAACAGGGCGCTATGGCTACACCTTC
j_gene: TRBJ1-2
abundance: NA
d_gene: NA
v_gene: TRBV5-6

CDR3aa: CASSLGSGEGSPLSSISGANVLTF
CDR3nt: TGCGCCAGCAGCTTGGGGTCAGGGGAGGGGAGCCCATTATCAAGCATCTCTGGGGCCAACGTCCTGACTTTC
j_gene: TRBJ2-6
abundance: NA
d_gene: NA
v_gene: TRBV5-1

CDR3aa: CASSPPGTGSTEAFF
CDR3nt: TGTGCCAGCTCACCACCGGGGACAGGGTCCACTGAAGCTTTCTTT
j_gene: TRBJ1-1
abundance: once
d_gene: TRBD1
v_gene: TRBV18

CDR3aa: CASSLQGIGANVLTF
CDR3nt: TGTGCCAGCAGTCTACAGGGGATTGGGGCCAACGTCCTGACTTTC
j_gene: TRBJ2-6
abundance: NA
d_gene: TRBD1
v_gene: TRBV6-5

CDR3aa: CASSLRLAGTYNEQFF
CDR3nt: TGTGCCAGCAGCCTGCGACTAGCGGGGACGTACAATGAGCAGTTCTTC
j_gene: TRBJ2-1
abundance: NA
d_gene: TRBD2
v_gene: TRBV11-2

CDR3aa: CASTPRLNSYEQYF
CDR3nt: TGTGCCAGTACACCCAGACTGAACTCCTACGAGCAGTACTTC
j_gene: TRBJ2-7
abundance: NA
d_gene: NA
v_gene: TRBV19

CDR3aa: CASKPSGRYEQYF
CDR3nt: TGTGCCAGCAAACCTAGCGGGAGATACGAGCAGTACTTC
j_gene: TRBJ2-7
abundance: NA
d_gene: TRBD2
v_gene: TRBV6-5

CDR3aa: CASSLRQGWGNQPQHF
CDR3nt: TGTGCCAGCAGTCTCCGACAGGGATGGGGCAATCAGCCCCAGCATTTT
j_gene: TRBJ1-5
abundance: NA
d_gene: TRBD1
v_gene: TRBV27

CDR3aa: CASSESLNQPQHF
CDR3nt: TGCGCCAGCAGTGAAAGCCTTAATCAGCCCCAGCATTTT
j_gene: TRBJ1-5
abundance: NA
d_gene: NA
v_gene: TRBV10-1

CDR3aa: CASSSHQPQHF
CDR3nt: TGTGCCAGCAGCTCCCATCAGCCCCAGCATTTT
j_gene: TRBJ1-5
abundance: NA
d_gene: NA
v_gene: TRBV28

CDR3aa: CASSRPDRVETQYF
CDR3nt: TGTGCCAGCAGCCGACCCGACAGGGTGGAGACCCAGTACTTC
j_gene: TRBJ2-5
abundance: NA
d_gene: TRBD1
v_gene: TRBV5-5

CDR3aa: CASRSDRTNYGHTF
CDR3nt: TGTGCCAGCAGATCCGACAGGACCAACTATGGCCACACCTTC
j_gene: TRBJ1-2
abundance: NA
d_gene: NA
v_gene: TRBV7-9

CDR3aa: CASSSLQQGTMNTEAFF
CDR3nt: TGTGCCAGCAGTTCTCTTCAACAGGGAACCATGAACACTGAAGCTTTCTTT
j_gene: TRBJ1-1
abundance: NA
d_gene: NA
v_gene: TRBV25-1

CDR3aa: CATSGFATNEKLFF
CDR3nt: TGTGCCACCTCAGGGTTTGCAACTAATGAAAAACTGTTTTTT
j_gene: TRBJ1-4
abundance: few
d_gene: NA
v_gene: TRBV21-1

CDR3aa: CASSLGLAGENEQFF
CDR3nt: TGTGCCAGCAGCTTAGGACTAGCGGGGGAGAATGAGCAGTTCTTC
j_gene: TRBJ2-1
abundance: once
d_gene: TRBD2
v_gene: TRBV7-9

CDR3aa: CASSTTGQGLLNEQFF
CDR3nt: TGCGCCAGCAGCACAACAGGGCAAGGGTTACTCAATGAGCAGTTCTTC
j_gene: TRBJ2-1
abundance: once
d_gene: NA
v_gene: TRBV5-1

CDR3aa: CASSFTGTNYGYPF
CDR3nt: TGTGCCAGCAGCTTTACCGGGACAAACTATGGCTACCCCTTC
j_gene: TRBJ1-2
abundance: NA
d_gene: NA
v_gene: TRBV13

CDR3aa: CASSLLTYEQYF
CDR3nt: TGTGCCAGCAGTTTATTAACCTACGAGCAGTACTTC
j_gene: TRBJ2-7
abundance: NA
d_gene: NA
v_gene: TRBV28

CDR3aa: CASSNQGGTNEKLFF
CDR3nt: TGTGCCAGTAGTAATCAAGGGGGAACGAATGAAAAACTGTTTTTT
j_gene: TRBJ1-4
abundance: NA
d_gene: NA
v_gene: TRBV19

CDR3aa: CASSGGGGIRTGANVLTF
CDR3nt: TGTGCCAGCAGCGGGGGCGGGGGGATCCGAACTGGGGCCAACGTCCTGACTTTC
j_gene: TRBJ2-6
abundance: once
d_gene: TRBD2
v_gene: TRBV9

CDR3aa: CASSPRGDRFSGYTF
CDR3nt: TGTGCCAGCAGCCCCAGAGGGGACAGATTTTCCGGCTACACCTTC
j_gene: TRBJ1-2
abundance: NA
d_gene: TRBD1
v_gene: TRBV7-6

CDR3aa: CASSPAGLSYEQYF
CDR3nt: TGTGCCAGCAGCCCGGCGGGGCTTTCCTACGAGCAGTACTTC
j_gene: TRBJ2-7
abundance: NA
d_gene: NA
v_gene: TRBV5-5

CDR3aa: CAWSGRTVGEAFF
CDR3nt: TGTGCCTGGAGTGGAAGGACAGTTGGTGAAGCTTTCTTT
j_gene: TRBJ1-1
abundance: NA
d_gene: NA
v_gene: TRBV30

CDR3aa: CAISGGTGDNQPQHF
CDR3nt: TGTGCCATCAGTGGCGGGACAGGGGACAATCAGCCCCAGCATTTT
j_gene: TRBJ1-5
abundance: NA
d_gene: TRBD1
v_gene: TRBV10-3

CDR3aa: CASSQQGAWMVAFF
CDR3nt: TGTGCCAGCAGTCAACAGGGGGCGTGGATGGTAGCTTTCTTT
j_gene: TRBJ1-1
abundance: once
d_gene: TRBD1
v_gene: TRBV6-5

CDR3aa: CASRRARKGGTDTQYF
CDR3nt: TGTGCCAGCAGAAGGGCTAGAAAGGGGGGCACAGATACGCAGTATTTT
j_gene: TRBJ2-3
abundance: NA
d_gene: NA
v_gene: TRBV28

CDR3aa: CASSPRTGGNYGYPF
CDR3nt: TGTGCCAGCAGCCCCCGGACAGGGGGTAACTATGGCTACCCCTTC
j_gene: TRBJ1-2
abundance: NA
d_gene: TRBD1
v_gene: TRBV7-8

CDR3aa: CASSQGGLAGEETQYF
CDR3nt: TGCGCCAGCAGCCAAGGGGGGCTAGCGGGAGAAGAGACCCAGTACTTC
j_gene: TRBJ2-5
abundance: once
d_gene: TRBD2
v_gene: TRBV4-3

CDR3aa: CATSRDINTIYF
CDR3nt: TGTGCCACCAGCAGAGATATAAACACCATATATTTT
j_gene: TRBJ1-3
abundance: NA
d_gene: NA
v_gene: TRBV15

CDR3aa: CASSLVLQETQYF
CDR3nt: TGCGCCAGCAGCTTGGTCCTGCAAGAGACCCAGTACTTC
j_gene: TRBJ2-5
abundance: NA
d_gene: NA
v_gene: TRBV5-1

CDR3aa: CASSLALSGGGTDTQYF
CDR3nt: TGTGCCAGCAGCTTGGCCCTATCGGGAGGGGGCACAGATACGCAGTATTTT
j_gene: TRBJ2-3
abundance: NA
d_gene: TRBD2
v_gene: TRBV5-6

CDR3aa: CASSPVGQSIGTEAFF
CDR3nt: TGTGCCAGCAGCCCCGTCGGACAGTCAATTGGCACTGAAGCTTTCTTT
j_gene: TRBJ1-1
abundance: NA
d_gene: NA
v_gene: TRBV5-4

CDR3aa: CASSFSGGRSYEQYF
CDR3nt: TGTGCCAGCAGCTTTAGCGGGGGTCGCTCCTACGAGCAGTACTTC
j_gene: TRBJ2-7
abundance: NA
d_gene: TRBD2
v_gene: TRBV28

CDR3aa: CASSLKITSGSQDTQYF
CDR3nt: TGTGCCAGCAGTTTAAAGATCACTAGCGGGAGTCAAGATACGCAGTATTTT
j_gene: TRBJ2-3
abundance: NA
d_gene: TRBD2
v_gene: TRBV28

CDR3aa: CASSEEPYRGRDEQFF
CDR3nt: TGTGCCAGCAGTGAAGAACCTTACAGGGGACGGGATGAGCAGTTCTTC
j_gene: TRBJ2-1
abundance: NA
d_gene: TRBD1
v_gene: TRBV6-1

CDR3aa: CAISDFYEQYF
CDR3nt: TGTGCCATCAGTGACTTCTACGAGCAGTACTTC
j_gene: TRBJ2-7
abundance: NA
d_gene: NA
v_gene: TRBV10-3

CDR3aa: CASSLDISGAPVDGYTF
CDR3nt: TGTGCCAGCAGCTTGGATATCTCCGGTGCCCCGGTAGATGGCTACACCTTC
j_gene: TRBJ1-2
abundance: NA
d_gene: NA
v_gene: TRBV5-6

CDR3aa: CATSRGTSGGTDTQYF
CDR3nt: TGTGCCACCAGCAGAGGAACATCGGGGGGCACAGATACGCAGTATTTT
j_gene: TRBJ2-3
abundance: once
d_gene: NA
v_gene: TRBV15

CDR3aa: CAWQTGGAAGELFF
CDR3nt: TGTGCCTGGCAGACAGGGGGCGCCGCCGGGGAGCTGTTTTTT
j_gene: TRBJ2-2
abundance: NA
d_gene: TRBD1
v_gene: TRBV30

CDR3aa: CASSYSSVVLETQYF
CDR3nt: TGTGCCAGCAGTTACTCGTCAGTGGTTTTGGAGACCCAGTACTTC
j_gene: TRBJ2-5
abundance: NA
d_gene: NA
v_gene: TRBV6-5

CDR3aa: CASSRSSVREFGEQYF
CDR3nt: TGTGCCAGCAGCCGCTCTAGCGTGAGGGAATTTGGCGAGCAGTACTTC
j_gene: TRBJ2-7
abundance: once
d_gene: NA
v_gene: TRBV11-2

CDR3aa: CASTRGTNTEAFF
CDR3nt: TGTGCCAGCACCCGGGGTACGAACACTGAAGCTTTCTTT
j_gene: TRBJ1-1
abundance: NA
d_gene: NA
v_gene: TRBV6-5

CDR3aa: CASSPLPSGTGELFF
CDR3nt: TGTGCCAGTAGCCCCCTGCCTAGCGGGACCGGGGAGCTGTTTTTT
j_gene: TRBJ2-2
abundance: few
d_gene: TRBD2
v_gene: TRBV19

CDR3aa: CASSYSTSAYEQYF
CDR3nt: TGTGCCAGCAGTTACTCGACTAGCGCCTACGAGCAGTACTTC
j_gene: TRBJ2-7
abundance: few
d_gene: TRBD2
v_gene: TRBV6-5

CDR3aa: CASSPLQGRNYGYTF
CDR3nt: TGTGCCAGCAGTCCCTTACAGGGGAGAAACTATGGCTACACCTTC
j_gene: TRBJ1-2
abundance: NA
d_gene: TRBD1
v_gene: TRBV27

CDR3aa: CASSRPDLQGLGGYTF
CDR3nt: TGTGCCAGCAGTCGCCCGGACTTACAGGGGCTTGGAGGCTACACCTTC
j_gene: TRBJ1-2
abundance: NA
d_gene: TRBD1
v_gene: TRBV2

CDR3aa: CASTPRGQGTAQPQHF
CDR3nt: TGTGCCAGCACCCCCAGGGGGCAGGGGACCGCTCAGCCCCAGCATTTT
j_gene: TRBJ1-5
abundance: NA
d_gene: TRBD1
v_gene: TRBV28

CDR3aa: CASRVPGTGSSYEQYF
CDR3nt: TGTGCCAGCAGAGTCCCCGGGACAGGGAGCTCCTACGAGCAGTACTTC
j_gene: TRBJ2-7
abundance: NA
d_gene: TRBD1
v_gene: TRBV2